Given below is one T cell receptor beta chain in context. Its antigen is unidentified. Vbeta (60) and Jbeta (13) primers were used in the PCR. Clones were read by immunoSEQ multiplex PCR, and TCRdb kept only the in-frame ones, dropping some. Of more than 75,000 clones listed, 70% to 90% were seen once; the top ten hold about 2.5%. This record comes from a study of cytomegalovirus exposure and HLA in healthy donors. Germline V gene sequence: CDR1 SGHRS, CDR2 YFSETQ. The CDR3 length is 14 residues. The junction had 3 bases not matched to a gene; V was cut back by 7 bases and J by 2 bases. Study-wide points: Reports showed the classifier diagnosing cytomegalovirus status with high specificity and sensitivity. Earlier analysis found most TCR beta V segments productive about 87% or about 30% of the time. Among TCR beta chains, those listed as cytomegalovirus-associated numbered some 160.

The chain has TRBV5-1 and TRBJ2-7; 13 bases match TRBD2. This receptor was obtained from a man in his late teens or twenties in good health and CMV-seronegative. Source material: PBMCs. The CDR3 coding sequence is TGCGCCAGCGCCGGACTAGCGGGAGCCTACGAGCAGTACTTC. Protein: CASAGLAGAYEQYF. Combining the CDR3 with reference TRBV5-1 and TRBJ2-7 gives the whole variable domain KAGVTQTPRYLIKTRGQQVTLSCSPISGHRSVSWYQQTPGQGLQFLFEYFSETQRNKGNFPGRFSGRQFSNSRSEMNVSTLELGDSALYLCASAGLAGAYEQYFGPGTRLTVT.